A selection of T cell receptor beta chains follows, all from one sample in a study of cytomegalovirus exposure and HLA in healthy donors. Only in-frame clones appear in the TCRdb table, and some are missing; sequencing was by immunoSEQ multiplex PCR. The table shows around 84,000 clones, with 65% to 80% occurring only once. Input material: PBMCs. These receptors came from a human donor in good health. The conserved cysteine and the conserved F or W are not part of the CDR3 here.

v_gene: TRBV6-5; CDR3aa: ASSLTGGDQPQH
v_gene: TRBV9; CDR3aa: ASSAGGGTLH
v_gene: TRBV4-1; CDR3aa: ASSQGLYNEQF
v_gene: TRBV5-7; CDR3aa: ASSLGHRTDTQY
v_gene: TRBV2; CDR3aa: ASTGQVLNTEAF
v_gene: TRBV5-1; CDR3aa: ASSYSGTSGAAGELF
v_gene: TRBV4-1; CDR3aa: ASSLTGSADTEAF
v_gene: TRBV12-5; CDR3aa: ASGSDRGLGQPQH
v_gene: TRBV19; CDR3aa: ASSRTGAGETQY
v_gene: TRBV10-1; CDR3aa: ASSEGQFQETQY
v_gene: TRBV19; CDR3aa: ASSIARQGRNSPLH
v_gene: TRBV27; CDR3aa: ASSLGQGGEQY
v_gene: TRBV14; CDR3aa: ASSQEAAGANVLT
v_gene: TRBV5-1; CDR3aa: ASSSLTGVVQETQY
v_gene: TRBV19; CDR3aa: ATKGVHETQY
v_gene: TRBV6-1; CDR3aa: ASTYRANTGELF
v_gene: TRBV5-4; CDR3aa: ASSPGAGRGDMETQY
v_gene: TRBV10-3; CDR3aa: AISQSSRLNSPLH
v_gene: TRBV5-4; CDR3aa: ATRDRPNTGELF
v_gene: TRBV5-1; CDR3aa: ASSLQGQEGGYP
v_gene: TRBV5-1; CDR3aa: ASSTTPGLAAYNEQF
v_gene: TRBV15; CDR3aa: ATSSWTGVLANQPQH
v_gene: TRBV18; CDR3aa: ASSPGTNEKLF
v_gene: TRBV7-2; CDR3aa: ASSQGISYGYT
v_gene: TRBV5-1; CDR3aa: ASSPGSSADTQY
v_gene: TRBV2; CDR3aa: ASMGGRDIQY
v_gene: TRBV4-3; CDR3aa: ASSPRGSLSTDTQY
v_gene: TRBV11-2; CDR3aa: ASSGTASVETQY
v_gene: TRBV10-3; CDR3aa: AISESQASGDYNEQF
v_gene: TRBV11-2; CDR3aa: ASSSNQGEGGNTIY
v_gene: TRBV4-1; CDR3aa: ASSQGRGAYEQY
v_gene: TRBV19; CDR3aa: ASSILTSGNEQF
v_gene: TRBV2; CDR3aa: ASSELADNQPQH
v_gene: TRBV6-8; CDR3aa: ASPQRDRGNTEAF
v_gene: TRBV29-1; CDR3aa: SAQRTVFTGELF
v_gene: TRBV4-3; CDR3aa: ASSQGGGPGETQY
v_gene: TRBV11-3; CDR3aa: ASSLDGGTSLH
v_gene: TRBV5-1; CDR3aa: ASSGYGGRADTQY
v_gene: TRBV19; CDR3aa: ASSINRRNQPQH
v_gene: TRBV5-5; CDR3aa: ASSFWPQGYWVNIQY
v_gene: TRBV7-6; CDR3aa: ASSLLPRSGGSTDTQY
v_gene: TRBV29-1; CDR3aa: SVGGHGVDGYT
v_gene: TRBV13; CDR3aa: ASSFERLNEKLF
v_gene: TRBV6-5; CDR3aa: ASSYSSCGAF
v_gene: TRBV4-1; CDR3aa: ASSQFRGGQETQY
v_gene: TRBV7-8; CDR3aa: ASSSTGQGDNEQF
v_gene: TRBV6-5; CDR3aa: ASSNPTDSQETQY
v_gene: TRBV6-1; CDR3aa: ASREPGGETQY
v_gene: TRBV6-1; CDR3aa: ASSDQEGTGYT
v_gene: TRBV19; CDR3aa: ASSRDRGTEAF
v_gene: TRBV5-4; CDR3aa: ASSLNRAGDLQY
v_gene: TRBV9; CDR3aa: ASSPKLSYNEQF
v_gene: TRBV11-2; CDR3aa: ASTGGNFETQY
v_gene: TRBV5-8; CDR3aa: ASSPGTPQY